This T cell receptor beta chain was identified in a study of metastatic and nonmetastatic thyroid tumors (dated by TCRdb to 2018 to 2020). Notes on the research overall: Repertoires from peripheral blood and from tumor or nodule tissue samples of malignant and benign thyroid patients were compared.

No treatment had been received by any patient before thyroid surgery. Using T-cell receptor beta sequencing, the researchers looked back retrospectively at clinical samples from patients, gathered between about 2012 and 2018. Library preparation employed PCR. The listed sequencing device is Illumina HiSeq 4000. High-throughput sequencing was used to profile the TCR beta-chain CDR3 region of every patient. Concerning the study's data processing: The researchers built a classifier to tell apart papillary thyroid cancer patients with distant metastasis, based on CDR3 differences among clinicopathological groups. Repertoire diversity was assessed with the Shannon index, and tumor-blood repertoire similarity with the Morisita-Horn index. TCRdb reanalyzed the raw reads on its own, using fastp at Q25 for trimming and MiXCR for clone calling, and kept in-frame beta chains. TCRdb's processing, not the authors' own work, is the source of the V and J calls. Across this sample there are roughly 30,000 clones, with roughly a tenth seen only once. Jointly, the top ten make up more than 15% of the sample.

In this sample, this clone turned up many times. Its antigen is unknown. Relative to the germline gene, one junction end is altered; a read error may explain this. The full study reports these points: TCR beta diversity was reported as significantly higher in malignant tumors than in benign nodules, in both blood and tumor samples.

Spanning cysteine to phenylalanine, the CDR3 consists of 13 amino acids. Only the CDR3 DNA is retained, 39 bases long and in frame from the first base. CDR1 and CDR2 were assigned from the germline V gene as KGHDR and SFDVKD. The TCR originated in a female donor with papillary thyroid cancer or a benign thyroid nodule (not recorded which). Some clones in this sample may be carry-over from other donors' samples. This chain joins TRBV24-1 to TRBJ1-1, and TRBD1 aligns with 7 junction nucleotides. Sequenced: blood. The CDR3 protein: CATSGQENTEAFF. The nucleotides are TGTGCCACTAGTGGACAGGAAAACACTGAAGCTTTCTTT.